This TCR beta chain came from a study of T cells in localized non-small cell lung cancer. V lost 2 bases and J lost 4, with 11 bases in between. Germline V gives CDR1 MNHNY, CDR2 SVGAGI (reference sequence). This CDR3 is 14 amino acids long. Using immunoSEQ multiplex PCR, the repertoire was profiled, and TCRdb retains in-frame clones only, with some absent. Here the sample spans under 40,000 clones, 93% being singletons. Material: peripheral blood, obtained before any cancer treatment. The TCR originated in an older female donor with stage I lung adenocarcinoma. This chain uses TRBV6-6 with TRBJ1-2, with D perhaps matching TRBD1 (6 bases). The CDR3 loop reads CASSYGKGVYGYTF. The CDR3 nucleotides are TGTGCCAGCAGTTACGGGAAGGGGGTCTATGGCTACACCTTC.